This TCR beta chain was observed in a study of T cells expressing NK-cell markers (dated by TCRdb to the early 2020s). A note on the overall study: Seven to nine donors provided sorted CD3+CD56+NKG2C+, CD3+CD56+NKG2C- and CD3+CD56-NKG2C+ T-cell subsets, whose TCR beta-chain repertoires were profiled. Among the eight sequenced donors, only one was HCMV-seronegative, while the other seven were HCMV-seropositive. The eight sequenced donors were randomly selected healthy volunteers, three men and five women. Libraries were sequenced as 2 x 150 bp reads on Illumina HiSeq 2000/2500, MiSeq or NextSeq.

The reads were generated on an Illumina HiSeq 2000. The TCR beta cDNA libraries were made using 5'RACE template switching, a step that added both a universal primer site and unique molecular identifiers. Priming for cDNA synthesis came from the TCR beta constant segment, and two successive PCR amplification steps followed. The original methods were these. MIGEC was used to demultiplex reads and group reads by UMI, and MiTCR was used to assemble and quantify clonotypes. To exclude erroneous sequences, only TCR cDNA sequences supported by at least two reads were retained. The tcR package was used for downstream repertoire analysis, and clonotypes were matched across fractions by CDR3 nucleotide sequence plus V segment. VDJmatch was used to annotate antigen specificity against VDJdb, with one amino acid substitution allowed in CDR3. TCRdb reprocessed the raw reads; every CDR3 protein sequence is a single record, and DNA is not supplied. What appears here as the V and J calls and clone size reflects TCRdb's work, not the paper's. The record for this sample contains roughly 170,000 distinct CDR3 sequences. The top ten constitute 18% of the sample.

HCMV-specific IgG was detected in serum with a commercial ELISA kit to determine HCMV serostatus. Peripheral blood mononuclear cells were isolated from blood by Ficoll density gradient centrifugation. What the study reported, not specific to this receptor: It remained unclear whether the expanded NKG2C-expressing T cell clones were specific for HCMV antigens. In more than five donors, the dominant CD3+CD56+NKG2C+ clonotypes were found to rank among the top 10 CD8+ clonotypes and to make up 1.0-7.0% of CD8+ T cells. Those dominant clonotypes were again the most abundant among CD3+CD56-NKG2C+ cells in a handful of donors, at 28.3-60.1%.

As regards this clonotype: What antigen it recognizes has not been identified.

From a lookup of the germline V gene (reference sequence), CDR1 and CDR2 are LGHDT and YNNKEL. The CDR3 goes from the cysteine to the phenylalanine over 15 residues. No DNA is given. The sequencing sample was made of blood T cells: a sorted CD56 or NKG2C T cell subset, CD4+ or CD8+ T cells, or bulk PBMC T cells (not recorded which). The receptor was isolated from a woman aged 18 to 75 in good health. The rearranged segments are TRBV3-1 and TRBJ1-1; there is no DNA to check the TCRdb D call of TRBD1. The CDR3 reads CASSQDGGAGTEAFF. Where the CDR3 stops, the reference TRBV3-1 and TRBJ1-1 genes take over; the full variable domain is DTAVSQTPKYLVTQMGNDKSIKCEQNLGHDTMYWYKQDSKKFLKIMFSYNNKELIINETVPNRFSPKSPDKAHLNLHINSLELGDSAVYFCASSQDGGAGTEAFFGQGTRLTVV.